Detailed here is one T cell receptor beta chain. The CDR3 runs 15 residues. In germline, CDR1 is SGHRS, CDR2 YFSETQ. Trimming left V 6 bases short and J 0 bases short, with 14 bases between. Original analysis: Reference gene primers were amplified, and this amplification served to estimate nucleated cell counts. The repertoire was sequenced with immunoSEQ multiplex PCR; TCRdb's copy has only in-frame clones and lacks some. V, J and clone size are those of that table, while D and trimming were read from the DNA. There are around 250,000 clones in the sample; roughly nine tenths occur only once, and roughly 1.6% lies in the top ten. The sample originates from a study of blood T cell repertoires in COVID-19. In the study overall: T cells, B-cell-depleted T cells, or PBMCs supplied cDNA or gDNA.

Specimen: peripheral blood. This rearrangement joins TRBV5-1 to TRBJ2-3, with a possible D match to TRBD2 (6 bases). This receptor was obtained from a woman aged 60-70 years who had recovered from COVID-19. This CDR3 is CASNPTGTSTDTQYF. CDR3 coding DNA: TGCGCCAGCAACCCCACGGGGACTAGCACAGATACGCAGTATTTT.